Given below is one T cell receptor (beta chain) in context. This clonotype was seen ten or more times. The antigen this receptor binds is unknown. Base qualities are not recorded, but no much larger clone differs from it by a single base. The data stem from a study of regulatory T cells in long-lasting Graves disease (dated by TCRdb to about 2021). Turning to the overall study: Patients with newly diagnosed Graves' disease had been on antithyroid drugs for under 3 months. Patients with persistent Graves' disease were compared with patients with newly diagnosed Graves' disease using TCR sequencing and RNA sequencing of peripheral blood. The study was conducted in China and was registered as a clinical trial. TCR sequencing covered some 13 persistent and 20 or so newly diagnosed Graves' disease patients, some 35 samples in total. Summary of the overall study and its limitations: Preferential use of TRBV28, TRBJ1-2 and TRBJ2-5 was observed in persistent disease, whereas TRBV20-1 and TRBJ2-1 were favored in newly diagnosed disease. Persistent patients shared more public clonotypes among themselves (around 3,000) than newly diagnosed patients did (approximately 970). Compared with newly diagnosed patients, persistent Graves' disease patients had lower TCR Shannon entropy and fewer highly expanded clones, which suggests clonal expansion. Sequencing and analysis were limited to the TCR beta chain. Because the primary lesion, thyroid tissue, could not be accessed, the study looked at peripheral blood alone. The authors acknowledged the small sample size as a limitation that may reduce accuracy.

The sample's time point label, in plain terms: newly diagnosed GD, antithyroid drugs for less than 3 months. RNA was extracted from PBMCs in TRIzol for both TCR sequencing and RNA sequencing. The diagnosis of Graves' disease was made according to American Thyroid Association guidelines. Patients for the study were recruited at an endocrinology department in Xi'an, China. From each patient, around 9.3 milliliters of peripheral blood was collected into an EDTA anticoagulant tube. PBMCs were isolated by Ficoll Paque Plus density gradient separation without further T cell sorting. RNA quality was checked with an Agilent 2100 Bioanalyzer and agarose gel, and concentration with a NanoDrop 2000. CDR1 and CDR2 (SGHAT, FQNNGV) derive from the germline V gene. Reading from cysteine to phenylalanine, the CDR3 counts 17 amino acids. The kept DNA is CDR3 alone, 51 bases in frame from the first base. At the junction V is shortened by 1 base and J by 2 bases, with 17 bases in between.

Library method: multiplex PCR. Instrument on record: Illumina HiSeq 4000. TCR beta libraries were built with iRepertoire HTBI primers and Arm-PCR amplification of CDR3 regions. Before sequencing, the PCR products underwent gel purification. On the study's bioinformatics: A total of around 66 TRBV and some 13 TRBJ segments were identified across samples and were used for gene usage analysis of CDR3 amino acid clonotypes. COPE and FqMerger were used to merge the filtered high-quality paired reads into contigs. BLAST was used to align contigs to IMGT TRBV, TRBD and TRBJ reference genes, with CDR3 defined following IMGT. Clonotypes above 0.1% frequency were classified as highly expanded clones. Shannon entropy was used to measure repertoire diversity, and the Gini coefficient was used to measure V-J evenness. A clonotype found in more than one individual was treated as public. TCRdb reran the public reads through fastp at Q25 and MiXCR, keeping productive beta chains. Each entry merges the rows of one CDR3 protein and shows their most common DNA and genes. Clone size and V and J calls follow TCRdb, not the original study. Across this sample there are approximately 460,000 distinct CDR3 sequences, with roughly 17% seen only once. The leading ten clones occupy approximately 12% of the sample.

The same sample was also studied in work on T cells in Graves' hyperthyroidism and ophthalmopathy. The second paper states: Stable Graves' hyperthyroidism was defined as the absence of progression to ophthalmopathy over 18 months of follow-up. Hyperthyroidism patients were newly diagnosed, with disease duration under 2 months, and aged 18 to 65 years. Patients with uncontrolled infections, other autoimmune diseases, pregnancy or lactation were excluded. Diagnoses were established on the basis of clinical symptoms, serum thyroxine and TRAb, thyroid ultrasound, and orbital computed tomography. The TCR CDR3 was subjected to a first round of RT-PCR using the HTBI primer set and the Qiagen OneStep RT-PCR kit. Most expanded thyroid clonotypes (frequency above 0.001) were also found in blood, which suggests that blood repertoires may mirror thyroid immune responses. A model built on a 13 V-J signature distinguished ophthalmopathy from stable hyperthyroidism, reaching over 85% sensitivity and approximately 81% specificity in cross-validation and 80%/75% in testing. In validation, the model predicted progression to ophthalmopathy with over 65% sensitivity and 72% to 85% specificity, a median of 6.5 months before onset. To identify distinguishing TCR V-J signatures, a discovery cohort of around 98 patients was used, comprising 43 with Graves' ophthalmopathy and about 59 with stable Graves' hyperthyroidism. Prospective prediction of ophthalmopathy was tested in an independent validation cohort consisting of 18 hyperthyroidism patients and 15 or so patients who later progressed to ophthalmopathy. The roughly 94 discovery patients were randomly divided into training and test sets at a 7:3 ratio. The study also compared thyroid tissue and blood T-cell repertoires from roughly 6 Graves' hyperthyroidism patients. Following sampling, methimazole starting at 30 mg daily was given to hyperthyroidism patients, and high-dose intravenous methylprednisolone was given to ophthalmopathy patients. The libraries were constructed in a second round of multiplex PCR and then size-selected and purified. Paired-end sequencing of the libraries was performed with 100 bp reads on an Illumina HiSeq2000. SOAPnuke was used to process the raw data, throwing out any read that contained adapters or uncalled bases, had a mean Phred below 15, or lacked an exact constant-primer or identifier match. High-quality paired reads were merged with COPE v1.2.5, and unique nucleotide sequences were defined as clonotypes. MiTCR v1.1 was used to align the clonotypes against IMGT TRBV, TRBD and TRBJ reference segments. The analysis was restricted to V-J combinations with a frequency above 0.0001, which together covered 99.2% of the repertoires. The TCS score was defined as F50 (clonal expansion) divided by E x V (chaos), with BLOSUM62-based TCRdist calculated between CDR3 peptides within each V-J. Welch's t-statistics and random forest reduced 500 to 550 V-J features to about 12, which were used in a naive Bayes classifier (R e1071). No statistical method was used to set the sample size in advance, and investigators knew the group allocation. TCR Vbeta CDR3 sequencing of roughly 140 peripheral blood samples (over 40 ophthalmopathy, 75 hyperthyroidism and some 17 progressor patients) is reported in the paper.

This chain is built from TRBV11-2 and TRBJ2-5; TRBD1 is a possible D gene, resting on 6 matching bases. The receptor comes from a woman between 25 and 40 years old with Graves disease. Donor details come from another sample of the same person, matched by shared clones. The source material was peripheral blood mononuclear cells (PBMCs), sampled at new diagnosis, from a patient treated with antithyroid drugs. The CDR3 protein sequence reads: CASSLGSGLGTQETQYF. The DNA sequence is TGTGCCAGCAGCTTAGGGTCGGGTTTGGGGACACAAGAGACCCAGTACTTC.